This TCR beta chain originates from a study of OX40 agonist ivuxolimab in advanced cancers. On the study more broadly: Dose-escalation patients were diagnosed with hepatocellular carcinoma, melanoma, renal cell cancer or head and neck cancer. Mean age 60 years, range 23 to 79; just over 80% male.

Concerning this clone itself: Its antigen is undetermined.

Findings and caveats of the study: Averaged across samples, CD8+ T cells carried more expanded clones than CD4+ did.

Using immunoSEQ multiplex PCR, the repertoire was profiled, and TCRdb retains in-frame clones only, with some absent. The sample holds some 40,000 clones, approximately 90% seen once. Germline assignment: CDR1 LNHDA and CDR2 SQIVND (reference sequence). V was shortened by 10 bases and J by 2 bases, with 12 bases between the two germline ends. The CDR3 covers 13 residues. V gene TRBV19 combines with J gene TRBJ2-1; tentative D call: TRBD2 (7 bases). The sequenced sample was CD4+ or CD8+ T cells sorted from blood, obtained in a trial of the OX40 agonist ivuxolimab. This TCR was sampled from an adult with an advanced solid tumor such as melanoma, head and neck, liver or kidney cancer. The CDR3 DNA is TGTGCCACTAGGGAGGGGGCCTACAATGAGCAGTTCTTC. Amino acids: CATREGAYNEQFF.